One and the same sample provided the 25 T cell receptor beta chains below, sequenced in a study of T cell responses to AZD1222 COVID-19 vaccine (TCRdb year 2021). The time point label, read with the paper, signifies: baseline before first vaccination. Libraries were constructed by the immunoSEQ multiplex PCR assay. Entries here come from immuneACCESS through TCRdb and include only in-frame sequences with V and J called. Some clones fail to appear in such tables; in the studies checked, an unresolved V gene covers under half of the shortfall, and the cause of the remainder is unknown. The sample table lists around 150,000 clones, around nine tenths of them with a count of one. The ten largest account for more than 5.5% of the sample. Sequencing used peripheral blood, obtained on day 0 of AZD1222 vaccination. The receptors were sampled from an adult in good health.

Comments on this clone: The sample carries other DNA sequences with the same CDR3. This sequence joins TRBV24-1 and TRBJ2-7, with D hard to call. V lost 5 bases, J lost 4 bases, and 8 bases lay in between. Per the germline V gene, CDR1 is KGHDR and CDR2 is SFDVKD. CDR3 length equals 12 residues. CDR3 residues: CATSGGSYEQYF. CDR3 sequence (DNA): TGTGCCACCAGTGGTGGCTCTTACGAGCAGTACTTC.

The V call is TRBV5-1, the J call TRBJ2-2; D not resolved. This CDR3 has 13 residues. Germline CDR1 SGHRS, CDR2 YFSETQ. Trimming took 4 bases from V and 4 from J, leaving 8 bases between them. The CDR3, as DNA: TGCGCCAGCAGCCCCCGCGGCACCGGGGAGCTGTTTTTT. Its protein product is CASSPRGTGELFF.

The rearrangement links TRBV9 to TRBJ1-2, with 11 positions matching TRBD1. V shed 3 bases and J 4 bases; nucleotides not matched to a gene: 14. This CDR3 has 18 amino acids. Per the germline V gene, CDR1 is SGDLS and CDR2 is YYNGEE. The DNA for the CDR3 is TGTGCCAGCAGCGCCCGGGACAGGGGGTGGAGAAGGTCCTATGGCTACACCTTC. This gives the protein CASSARDRGWRRSYGYTF.

The chain employs TRBV29-1 and TRBJ1-1, with D unresolved. Trimming took off 1 base at V and 1 base at J, with 7 bases between the two ends. Germline lookup yields CDR1 SQVTM and CDR2 ANQGSEA. The CDR3 runs 13 residues. CDR3 amino acids: CSVEGPRNTEAFF. The CDR3 bases are TGCAGCGTTGAAGGGCCGAGGAACACTGAAGCTTTCTTT.

The J gene is TRBJ2-4, the V gene TRBV5-5; no clear D gene. With 3 bases removed from V and 3 bases from J, the gap between germline ends came to 7 bases. Germline V gene sequence: CDR1 SGHKS, CDR2 YYEKEE (reference sequence). The CDR3 totals 13 residues. The CDR3 spells CASSSSDKNIQYF. The CDR3 DNA sequence: TGTGCCAGCAGCTCGTCGGACAAAAACATTCAGTACTTC.

The rearrangement uses TRBV6-2 or TRBV6-3 and TRBJ2-5; D call uncertain. V dropped 2 bases and J dropped 1 base, with 11 bases sitting between them. CDR1 is MNHEY and CDR2 is SVGEGT in the germline V gene. The CDR3 totals 15 residues. CDR3 protein: CASSYGRTSQETQYF. The CDR3 nucleotides read TGTGCCAGCAGTTACGGCAGGACCTCCCAAGAGACCCAGTACTTC.

This clone was counted a few times. The CDR3 reads CASTGGSVAEAFF. CDR3 nucleotides: TGTGCCAGTACAGGGGGGTCTGTCGCTGAAGCTTTCTTT. The chain uses TRBV28 and TRBJ1-1; 8 nucleotides align to TRBD1. The CDR3 length is 13 residues. Germline V gives CDR1 MDHEN, CDR2 SYDVKM. With 9 bases clipped from V and 6 bases from J, the junction kept 9 bases outside the gene matches.

This chain joins TRBV3-1 (or the pseudogene TRBV3-2) and TRBJ2-7; 7 nucleotides align to TRBD1. This CDR3 has 18 residues. Germline V CDR1 and CDR2: LGHDT, YNNKEL (reference sequence). V trimming: 3 bases; J trimming: 1 base; junction bases outside the gene matches: 15. In DNA, the CDR3 is TGTGCCAGCAGCCAGTCCCTCACAGGGGCCCCAAGTTCCTACGAGCAGTACTTC. Its protein product is CASSQSLTGAPSSYEQYF.

The chain has TRBV9 and TRBJ2-5, with 7 bases matching TRBD2. Germline CDR1 reads SGDLS; CDR2 reads YYNGEE. V lost 0 bases and J lost 2; bases outside the gene matches: 1. This CDR3 is built from 14 residues. The CDR3 sequence is CASSVGSGQETQYF. CDR3 nucleotides: TGTGCCAGCAGCGTAGGTAGCGGGCAAGAGACCCAGTACTTC.

This sequence joins TRBV24-1 and TRBJ1-3, with a weak D call TRBD1 (5 bases). CDR1 KGHDR and CDR2 SFDVKD come from the germline V gene. The CDR3 is 15 residues long. Deletions cut 8 bases from V and 0 bases from J, with 13 bases between. CDR3 residues: CATMGPPSSGNTIYF. The CDR3 region has the DNA TGTGCCACCATGGGGCCGCCCAGCTCTGGAAACACCATATATTTT.

This clone was detected a few times. The chain uses TRBV27 and TRBJ2-1, with D uncertain. The CDR3 is 11 amino acids. The V gene lost 6 bases and the J gene lost 8 bases, with 8 bases spanning the gap. Germline V lookup: CDR1 MNHEY, CDR2 SMNVEV (reference sequence). CDR3 amino acids: CASRWLDEQFF. The CDR3 DNA is TGTGCCAGCAGGTGGTTGGATGAGCAGTTCTTC.

This clone turned up a few times. The CDR3 spells CASSTSTYRASSGNTIYF. The CDR3 region has the DNA TGTGCCAGTAGCACCTCGACTTACAGGGCGAGCTCTGGAAACACCATATATTTT. This chain connects TRBV19 to TRBJ1-3; D is possibly TRBD1 (6 bases). With 6 bases removed from V and 0 bases from J, the gap between germline ends came to 21 bases. This CDR3 is 18 amino acids long. The germline V gene encodes CDR1 LNHDA and CDR2 SQIVND (reference sequence).

The chain recombines TRBV11-2 with TRBJ2-7; 8 nucleotides align to TRBD1. Trimming at V came to 5 bases and at J to 5 bases, leaving 8 bases not matched to a gene. The CDR3 loop spans 14 amino acids. In germline, CDR1 is SGHAT, CDR2 FQNNGV. The CDR3 is CASSPKRTGNEQYF. The CDR3 DNA reads as TGTGCCAGCAGCCCGAAAAGGACAGGGAACGAGCAGTACTTC.

The rearrangement uses TRBV7-2 and TRBJ2-3, with D uncertain. V was clipped by 5 bases and J by 3 bases, with 6 bases between them. This CDR3 comprises 12 residues. In germline, CDR1 is SGHTA, CDR2 FQGNSA. The CDR3 coding sequence is TGTGCCAGCAGCCGGAGAACAGATACGCAGTATTTT. Translation gives CASSRRTDTQYF.

This clone was seen only a few times. CDR3 in DNA: TGTGCCATCAGCTCCGGGACAGGCTATGGCTACACCTTC. The encoded protein is CAISSGTGYGYTF. V usage is TRBV10-3 and J usage is TRBJ1-2; 8 bases are a match to TRBD1. J lost 4 bases, V lost 6 bases, and 4 bases had no gene match. CDR3 length equals 13 residues. Germline lookup yields CDR1 ENHRY and CDR2 SYGVKD.

The sample holds a few counts of this clone. The rearrangement uses TRBV30 and TRBJ1-2; 10 nucleotides line up with TRBD1. V gave up 8 bases and J gave up 0 bases; unmatched junction bases: 12. Germline CDR1 GTSNPN, CDR2 SVGIG (reference sequence). The CDR3 contains 16 residues. CDR3 nucleotides: TGTGCCGGGGTCGGGACAGGGGTCCCCTCTAACTATGGCTACACCTTC. Its protein product is CAGVGTGVPSNYGYTF.

This chain connects TRBV5-1 to TRBJ1-5; D remains unclear. Between the trimmed V and J ends, which lost 0 bases and 0 bases, there was a span of 7 bases. The CDR3 has 15 residues. Germline V gene data show CDR1 as SGHRS and CDR2 as YFSETQ. The CDR3 nucleotides read TGCGCCAGCAGCTTGGGGGGAGTTAGCAATCAGCCCCAGCATTTT. Amino acids: CASSLGGVSNQPQHF. Full variable domain (missing parts from reference TRBV5-1 and TRBJ1-5): KAGVTQTPRYLIKTRGQQVTLSCSPISGHRSVSWYQQTPGQGLQFLFEYFSETQRNKGNFPGRFSGRQFSNSRSEMNVSTLELGDSALYLCASSLGGVSNQPQHFGDGTRLSIL.

This clone showed up just once. The genes are TRBV3-1 (or the pseudogene TRBV3-2) and TRBJ2-5; the D is unclear. Trimming took 1 base from V and 5 from J, leaving 8 bases between them. The CDR3 length is 13 residues. The germline gives CDR1 LGHDT, CDR2 YNNKEL (reference sequence). The CDR3 is CASSQVLEETQYF. The CDR3 DNA reads as TGTGCCAGCAGCCAAGTCTTAGAGGAGACCCAGTACTTC.

The chain recombines TRBV12-5 with TRBJ1-1; 8 nucleotides agree with TRBD1. V was clipped by 6 bases and J by 5 bases; unmatched bases: 5. Germline values: CDR1 LGHNT, CDR2 FRNRAP. The CDR3 covers 13 residues. The CDR3 protein is CASGFTGGTEAFF. CDR3 nucleotide sequence: TGTGCTAGTGGGTTCACAGGGGGGACTGAAGCTTTCTTT.

The rearrangement uses TRBV7-9 and TRBJ1-3, with TRBD1 as a possible D gene (6 bases). Germline CDR1 is SEHNR and CDR2 is FQNEAQ (reference sequence). Trimming shortened V by 6 bases and J by 0 bases, and 15 bases separated the two germline ends. The CDR3 length is 16 residues. CDR3 DNA sequence: TGTGCCAGCAGTCTAGGACAGTCCCTCTCTGGAAACACCATATATTTT. Residues: CASSLGQSLSGNTIYF.

This chain links TRBV18 with TRBJ1-1; D is possibly TRBD1 (5 bases). The germline CDR1 and CDR2 sequences are KGHSH and LQKENI. V lost 0 bases, J lost 2 bases, and 10 bases lay in between. The CDR3 is 15 amino acids. This CDR3 reads CASSPPARANTEAFF. CDR3 nucleotides: TGTGCCAGCTCACCACCGGCCAGGGCAAACACTGAAGCTTTCTTT.

This clone has just one count. V usage is TRBV4-2 and J usage is TRBJ1-2, with D possibly matching TRBD1 (5 bases). V was trimmed by 0 bases and J by 2 bases, leaving 10 bases between them. Germline V gene sequence: CDR1 LGHNA, CDR2 YNFKEQ. There are 15 residues in the CDR3. The CDR3 DNA is TGTGCCAGCAGCCAAGATTTGGACATAAACTATGGCTACACCTTC. Encoded protein: CASSQDLDINYGYTF.

The chain employs TRBV3-1 (or the pseudogene TRBV3-2) and TRBJ2-5; TRBD1 matches 8 bases. The CDR3 runs to 19 residues. Germline V lookup: CDR1 LGHDT, CDR2 YNNKEL (reference sequence). V lost 1 base, J lost 5 bases, and 18 bases stayed unmatched. As DNA, the CDR3 is TGTGCCAGCAGCCAAGGGTCCGGGAGAGGGACAGGAGAGTGGGAGACCCAGTACTTC. It is translated as CASSQGSGRGTGEWETQYF.

The chain uses TRBV4-1 and TRBJ2-7; 9 bases line up with TRBD1. This CDR3 is built from 14 residues. Per germline, CDR1 MGHRA and CDR2 YSYEKL. The ends lost 5 bases at V and 3 bases at J; junction bases unmatched: 5. This chain's CDR3 is CASSNTGGGYEQYF. DNA for the CDR3: TGCGCCAGCAGCAATACAGGGGGCGGCTACGAGCAGTACTTC.

The J gene is TRBJ1-1, the V gene TRBV21-1; the D call of TRBD1 is as the table states it, not checked on the DNA. TRBV21-1 represents a pseudogene. This CDR3 is 17 amino acids long. In DNA form, the CDR3 reads TGTGCCAGCAGCACTCGTCCCGGGACAGGGCCGAACACTGAAGCTTTCTTT. It codes for CASSTRPGTGPNTEAFF.